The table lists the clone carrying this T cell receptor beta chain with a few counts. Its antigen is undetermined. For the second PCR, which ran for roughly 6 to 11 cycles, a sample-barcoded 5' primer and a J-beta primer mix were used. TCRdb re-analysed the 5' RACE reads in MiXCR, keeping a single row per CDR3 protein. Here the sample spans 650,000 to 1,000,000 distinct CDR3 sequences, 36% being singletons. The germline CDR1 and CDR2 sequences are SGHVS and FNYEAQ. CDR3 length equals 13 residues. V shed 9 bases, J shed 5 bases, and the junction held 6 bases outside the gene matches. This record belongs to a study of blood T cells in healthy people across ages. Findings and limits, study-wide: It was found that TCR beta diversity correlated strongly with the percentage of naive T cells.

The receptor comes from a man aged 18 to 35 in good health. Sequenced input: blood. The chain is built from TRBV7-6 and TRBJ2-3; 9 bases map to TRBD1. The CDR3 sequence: CASGQGYLDTQYF. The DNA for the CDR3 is TGTGCCAGTGGACAGGGGTATTTAGATACGCAGTATTTT.